These T cell receptor beta chains were read from a single sample in a study of TIL therapy for anti-PD-1-resistant metastatic lung cancer. Only in-frame clones appear in the TCRdb table, and some are missing; sequencing was by immunoSEQ multiplex PCR. The table has under 11,000 clones, about 60% seen once. The sample was tumor tissue, taken at baseline. The receptors come from a person between 25 and 79 years old with non-small cell lung cancer. Each CDR3 is given with its conserved first and last residue. The order of the fields is D gene, clone size, V gene, J gene, CDR3 protein, CDR3 DNA. A D gene is named only where the DNA matches it firmly. Part of the rows lack a size; the others show once, few, many or a class for expanded clones.

>-|few|TRBV11-2|TRBJ2-7
CASSLGSSPQYF
TGTGCCAGCAGCTTAGGCTCCAGCCCGCAGTACTTC
>TRBD1|-|TRBV6-1|TRBJ1-2
CASSVQGSYGYTF
TGTGCCAGCAGTGTACAGGGGAGCTATGGCTACACCTTC
>TRBD1|-|TRBV28|TRBJ1-2
CASSPGQGIDYGYTF
TGTGCCAGCAGCCCGGGACAGGGTATTGACTATGGCTACACCTTC
>-|-|TRBV28|TRBJ1-1
CATGRLNTEAFF
TGTGCCACGGGACGGCTGAACACTGAAGCTTTCTTT
>-|large|TRBV10-3|TRBJ2-7
CAISESSDKDEQYF
TGTGCCATCAGTGAGTCGAGCGACAAAGACGAGCAGTACTTC
>-|-|TRBV5-1|TRBJ2-2
CASSGGATNTGELFF
TGCGCCAGCAGCGGGGGGGCTACGAACACCGGGGAGCTGTTTTTT
>-|-|TRBV6-1|TRBJ1-6
CASSTEYRVASPLHF
TGTGCCAGCAGTACCGAGTATCGGGTAGCTTCACCCCTCCACTTT
>TRBD2|-|TRBV7-3|TRBJ2-3
CASSLLAGSTDTQYF
TGTGCCAGCAGCCTACTAGCGGGAAGCACAGATACGCAGTATTTT
>-|-|TRBV6-1|TRBJ1-6
CASSEAILWSPLHF
TGTGCCAGCAGTGAGGCGATCTTATGGTCACCCCTCCACTTT
>-|-|TRBV10-3|TRBJ2-3
CAISPVFGATDTQYF
TGTGCCATCAGTCCCGTCTTCGGGGCGACAGATACGCAGTATTTT
>TRBD1|-|TRBV11-3|TRBJ2-7
CASSRQGYEQYF
TGTGCCAGCAGCCGACAGGGTTACGAGCAGTACTTC